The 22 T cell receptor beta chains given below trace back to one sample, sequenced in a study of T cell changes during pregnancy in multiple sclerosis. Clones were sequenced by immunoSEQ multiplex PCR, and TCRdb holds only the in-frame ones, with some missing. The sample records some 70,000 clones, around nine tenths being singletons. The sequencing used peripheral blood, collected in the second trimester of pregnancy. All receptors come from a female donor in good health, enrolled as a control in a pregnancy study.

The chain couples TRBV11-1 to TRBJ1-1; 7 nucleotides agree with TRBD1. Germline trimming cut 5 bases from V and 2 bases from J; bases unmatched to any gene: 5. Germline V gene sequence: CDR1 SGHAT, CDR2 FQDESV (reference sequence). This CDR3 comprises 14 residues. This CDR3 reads CASSGYRGNTEAFF. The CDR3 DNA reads TGTGCCAGCAGCGGGTACAGGGGTAACACTGAAGCTTTCTTT.

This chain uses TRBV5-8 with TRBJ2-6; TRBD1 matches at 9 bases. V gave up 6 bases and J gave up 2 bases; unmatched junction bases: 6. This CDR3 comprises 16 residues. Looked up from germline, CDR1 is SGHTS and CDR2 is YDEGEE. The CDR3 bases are TGTGCCAGCAACCGGGACAGGGAAGCTGGGGCCAACGTCCTGACTTTC. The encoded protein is CASNRDREAGANVLTF.

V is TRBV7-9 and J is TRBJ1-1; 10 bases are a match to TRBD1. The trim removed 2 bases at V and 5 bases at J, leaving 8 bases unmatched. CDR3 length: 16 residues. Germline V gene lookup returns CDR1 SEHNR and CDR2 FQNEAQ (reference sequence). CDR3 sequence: CASSLSARTGGTEAFF. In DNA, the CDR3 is TGTGCCAGCAGCTTATCAGCCCGGACAGGGGGGACTGAAGCTTTCTTT.

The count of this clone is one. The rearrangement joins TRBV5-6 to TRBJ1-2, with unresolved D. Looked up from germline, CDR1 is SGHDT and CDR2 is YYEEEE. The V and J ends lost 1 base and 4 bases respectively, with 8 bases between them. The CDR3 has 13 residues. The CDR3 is CASSLPGIYGYTF. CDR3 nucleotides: TGTGCCAGCAGCTTGCCGGGGATCTATGGCTACACCTTC. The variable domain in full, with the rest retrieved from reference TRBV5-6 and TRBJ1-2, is DAGVTQSPTHLIKTRGQQVTLRCSPKSGHDTVSWYQQALGQGPQFIFQYYEEEERQRGNFPDRFSGHQFPNYSSELNVNALLLGDSALYLCASSLPGIYGYTFGSGTRLTVV.

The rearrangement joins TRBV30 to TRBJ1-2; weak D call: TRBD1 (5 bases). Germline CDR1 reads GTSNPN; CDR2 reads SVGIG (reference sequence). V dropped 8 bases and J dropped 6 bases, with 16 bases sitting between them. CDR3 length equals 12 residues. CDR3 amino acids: CAGWGVGDGYTF. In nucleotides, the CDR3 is TGTGCCGGATGGGGGGTCGGGGATGGCTACACCTTC. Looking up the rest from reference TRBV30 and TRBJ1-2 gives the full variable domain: SQTIHQWPATLVQPVGSPLSLECTVEGTSNPNLYWYRQAAGRGLQLLFYSVGIGQISSEVPQNLSASRPQDRQFILSSKKLLLSDSGFYLCAGWGVGDGYTFGSGTRLTVV.

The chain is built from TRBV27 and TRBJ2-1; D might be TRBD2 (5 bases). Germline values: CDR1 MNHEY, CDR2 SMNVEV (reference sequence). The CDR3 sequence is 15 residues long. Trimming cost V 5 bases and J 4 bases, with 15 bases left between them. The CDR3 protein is CASSPGSQRYNEQFF. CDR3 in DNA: TGTGCCAGCAGTCCCGGCTCCCAGCGGTACAATGAGCAGTTCTTC.

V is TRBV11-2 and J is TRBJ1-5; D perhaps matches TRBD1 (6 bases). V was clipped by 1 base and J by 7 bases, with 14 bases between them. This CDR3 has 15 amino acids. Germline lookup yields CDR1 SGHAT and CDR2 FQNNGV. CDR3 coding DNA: TGTGCCAGCAGCTTAGTAGGTGGGGGCTCACAGCCCCAGCATTTT. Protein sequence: CASSLVGGGSQPQHF.

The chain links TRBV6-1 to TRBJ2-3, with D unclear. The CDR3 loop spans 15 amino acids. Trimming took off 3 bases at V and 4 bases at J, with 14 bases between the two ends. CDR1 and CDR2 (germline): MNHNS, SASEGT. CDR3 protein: CASSDPRLDADTQYF. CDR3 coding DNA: TGTGCCAGCAGTGATCCGAGACTTGATGCAGATACGCAGTATTTT.

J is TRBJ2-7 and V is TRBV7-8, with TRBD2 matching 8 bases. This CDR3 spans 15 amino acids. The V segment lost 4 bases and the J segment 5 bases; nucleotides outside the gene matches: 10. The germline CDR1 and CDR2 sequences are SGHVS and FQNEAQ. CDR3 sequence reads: CASSSQRGLLDEQYF. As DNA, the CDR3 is TGTGCCAGCAGCTCCCAGCGGGGGCTTTTGGACGAGCAGTACTTC.

CDR3 residues: CASSLARGAGANVLTF. In DNA form, the CDR3 reads TGTGCCAGCAGCTTAGCGCGCGGCGCTGGGGCCAACGTCCTGACTTTC. The chain joins TRBV7-9 to TRBJ2-6; the D is unclear. Germline V lookup: CDR1 SEHNR, CDR2 FQNEAQ (reference sequence). The ends were cut back, 0 bases at V and 2 bases at J, with 8 bases in the middle. The CDR3 runs to 16 residues.

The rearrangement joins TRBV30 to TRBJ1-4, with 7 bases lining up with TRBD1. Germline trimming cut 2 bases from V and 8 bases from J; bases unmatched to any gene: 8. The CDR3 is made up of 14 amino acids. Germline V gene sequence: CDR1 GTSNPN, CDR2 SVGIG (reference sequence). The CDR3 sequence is CAWSSYRGSEKLFF. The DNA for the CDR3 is TGTGCCTGGAGTTCGTACAGGGGTAGCGAAAAACTGTTTTTT.

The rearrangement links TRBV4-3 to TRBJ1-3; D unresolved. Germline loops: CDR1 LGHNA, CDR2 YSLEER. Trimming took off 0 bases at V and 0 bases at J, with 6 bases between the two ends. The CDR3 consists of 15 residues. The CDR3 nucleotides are TGCGCCAGCAGCCAAGACCGTGTCTCTGGAAACACCATATATTTT. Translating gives CASSQDRVSGNTIYF.

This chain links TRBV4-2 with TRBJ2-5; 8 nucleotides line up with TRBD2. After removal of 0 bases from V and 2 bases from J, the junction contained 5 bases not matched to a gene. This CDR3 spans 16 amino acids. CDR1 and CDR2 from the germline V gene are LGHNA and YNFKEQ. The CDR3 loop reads CASSQDGGTRQETQYF. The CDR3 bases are TGTGCCAGCAGCCAAGATGGGGGGACTAGGCAAGAGACCCAGTACTTC.

CDR3 in DNA: TGTGCCAGCAGCTTAACGCGAGGTGAGCAGTTCTTC. Translation gives CASSLTRGEQFF. The genes are TRBV7-3 and TRBJ2-1; unclear D gene. Germline lookup yields CDR1 SGHTA and CDR2 FQGTGA. The V end lost 0 bases, the J end lost 9 bases, and 6 bases lay between the germline ends. The CDR3 has 12 residues.

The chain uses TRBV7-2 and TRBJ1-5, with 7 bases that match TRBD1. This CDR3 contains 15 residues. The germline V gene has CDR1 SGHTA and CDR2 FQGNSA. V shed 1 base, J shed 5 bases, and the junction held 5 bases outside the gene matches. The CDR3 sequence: CASSLVGRGYQPQHF. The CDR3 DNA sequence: TGTGCCAGCAGCTTAGTGGGCAGGGGGTATCAGCCCCAGCATTTT.

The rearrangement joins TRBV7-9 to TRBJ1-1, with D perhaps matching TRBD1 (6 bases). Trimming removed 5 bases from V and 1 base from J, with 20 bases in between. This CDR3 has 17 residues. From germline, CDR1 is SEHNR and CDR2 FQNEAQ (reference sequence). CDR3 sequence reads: CASSPRTAGTQNTEAFF. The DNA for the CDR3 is TGTGCCAGCAGCCCAAGGACAGCGGGAACCCAGAACACTGAAGCTTTCTTT.

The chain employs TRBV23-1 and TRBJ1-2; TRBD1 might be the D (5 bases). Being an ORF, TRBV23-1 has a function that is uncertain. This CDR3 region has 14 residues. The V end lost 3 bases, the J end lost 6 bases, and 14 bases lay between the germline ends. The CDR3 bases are TGCGCCAGCAGTCACTTCAGGGAAGGGAATGGCTACACCTTC. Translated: CASSHFREGNGYTF.

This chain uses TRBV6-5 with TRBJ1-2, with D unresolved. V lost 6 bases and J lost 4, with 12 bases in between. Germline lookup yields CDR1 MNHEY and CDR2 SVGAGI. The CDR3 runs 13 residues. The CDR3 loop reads CASSPRESYGYTF. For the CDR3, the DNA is TGTGCCAGCAGCCCCCGGGAAAGCTATGGCTACACCTTC.

CDR3 region: CASSDNLGAGSHLTLTEAFF. The CDR3 DNA follows: TGCGCCAGCAGCGACAACTTGGGTGCGGGGTCCCACTTGACCTTAACTGAAGCTTTCTTT. V gene TRBV4-1 combines with J gene TRBJ1-1; D not resolved. This CDR3 region has 20 residues. The ends were cut back, 5 bases at V and 5 bases at J, with 33 bases in the middle. CDR1 and CDR2 from the germline V gene are MGHRA and YSYEKL.

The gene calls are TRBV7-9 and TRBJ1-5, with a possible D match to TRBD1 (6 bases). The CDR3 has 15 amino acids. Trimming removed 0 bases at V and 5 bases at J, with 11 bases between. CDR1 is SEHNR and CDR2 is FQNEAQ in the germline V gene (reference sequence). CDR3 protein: CASSLAPGVDQPQHF. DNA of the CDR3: TGTGCCAGCAGCTTAGCGCCAGGGGTTGATCAGCCCCAGCATTTT.

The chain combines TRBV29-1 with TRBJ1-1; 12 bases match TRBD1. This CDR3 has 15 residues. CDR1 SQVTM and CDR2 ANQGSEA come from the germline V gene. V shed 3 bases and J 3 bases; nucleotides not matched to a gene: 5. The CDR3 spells CSVEGQGAVDTEAFF. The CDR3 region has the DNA TGCAGCGTTGAGGGACAGGGGGCGGTAGACACTGAAGCTTTCTTT.

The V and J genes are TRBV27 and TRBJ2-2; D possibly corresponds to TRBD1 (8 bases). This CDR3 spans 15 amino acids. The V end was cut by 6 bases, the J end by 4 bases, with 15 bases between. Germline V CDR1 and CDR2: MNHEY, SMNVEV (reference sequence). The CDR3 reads CASSPQGGITGELFF. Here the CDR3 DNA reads TGTGCCAGCAGCCCACAGGGGGGGATCACCGGGGAGCTGTTTTTT.